One and the same sample provided the 22 T cell receptor beta chains below, sequenced in a study of chemoradiotherapy in HPV16-positive cancers. Assay used: immunoSEQ multiplex PCR; TCRdb lists only in-frame clones, some missing. The data show roughly 2,200 clones, about two thirds seen once. Sample: tumor tissue, taken from a patient who underwent chemoradiotherapy. Source of these receptors: a human donor with HPV-associated anogenital cancer.

In DNA, the CDR3 is TGCGCCAGCAGCCCAGGGGTTCCCTATGGCTACACCTTC. This codes for CASSPGVPYGYTF. This chain uses TRBV4-3 with TRBJ1-2, with a weak D call TRBD1 (6 bases). V lost 4 bases and J 4 bases, leaving 10 bases between the germline ends. From germline, CDR1 is LGHNA and CDR2 YSLEER. This CDR3 spans 13 amino acids.

This CDR3 is CASSLGAGNYYEQYV. For the CDR3, the DNA is TGTGCCAGCAGCTTGGGGGCAGGGAATTACTACGAGCAGTACGTC. The rearrangement links TRBV5-5 to TRBJ2-7; possibly TRBD1 for D (5 bases). V lost 0 bases and J 3 bases, leaving 13 bases between the germline ends. The V gene's germline CDR1 is SGHKS and CDR2 YYEKEE (reference sequence). CDR3 length equals 15 residues.

In this sample, this clone turned up a few times. V gene TRBV7-9 combines with J gene TRBJ1-1, with a possible D match to TRBD1 (5 bases). The V end lost 5 bases, the J end lost 8 bases, and 12 bases lay between the germline ends. The germline V gene encodes CDR1 SEHNR and CDR2 FQNEAQ (reference sequence). The CDR3 is 12 amino acids. The CDR3 region is CASSDQGGEAFF. For the CDR3, the DNA is TGTGCCAGCAGCGACCAGGGTGGCGAAGCTTTCTTT. Complete variable domain (other parts from reference TRBV7-9 and TRBJ1-1): DTGVSQNPRHKITKRGQNVTFRCDPISEHNRLYWYRQTLGQGPEFLTYFQNEAQLEKSRLLSDRFSAERPKGSFSTLEIQRTEQGDSAMYLCASSDQGGEAFFGQGTRLTVV.

The chain recombines TRBV5-1 with TRBJ2-7; 8 bases fit TRBD1. Germline lookup yields CDR1 SGHRS and CDR2 YFSETQ. Trimming cost V 5 bases and J 3 bases; bases outside gene matches: 10. This CDR3 is built from 15 residues. CDR3: CASRAGTGSRYEQYF. In DNA form, the CDR3 reads TGCGCCAGCAGGGCCGGGACAGGTTCCCGCTACGAGCAGTACTTC.

CDR3 residues: CASSLWAGQETQYF. The CDR3 nucleotides read TGTGCCAGCAGCTTATGGGCGGGACAAGAGACCCAGTACTTC. This chain joins TRBV11-2 and TRBJ2-5; weak D call: TRBD2 (6 bases). V dropped 2 bases and J dropped 2 bases, with 9 bases sitting between them. The CDR3 contains 14 residues. The V gene's germline CDR1 is SGHAT and CDR2 FQNNGV.

The CDR3 reads CASSLDRANSPLHF. The CDR3, as DNA: TGCGCCAGCAGCTTGGACAGGGCTAATTCACCCCTCCACTTT. The V call is TRBV5-1, the J call TRBJ1-6, with a weak D call TRBD1 (6 bases). The CDR3 has 14 residues. Germline values: CDR1 SGHRS, CDR2 YFSETQ. Trimming removed 0 bases from V and 6 bases from J, with 7 bases in between.

The chain has TRBV6-5 and TRBJ2-1; tentative D call: TRBD1 (6 bases). V was cut by 0 bases and J by 6 bases, with 12 bases left in between. CDR1 is MNHEY and CDR2 is SVGAGI in the germline V gene. This CDR3 is 15 amino acids long. The CDR3, as DNA: TGTGCCAGCAGTTACTCCCGGGTAGGGGGCAATGAGCAGTTCTTC. Its protein product is CASSYSRVGGNEQFF.

This clone has more than one count but fewer than ten. This chain joins TRBV5-5 and TRBJ2-7; D gene uncertain. The CDR3 is 16 residues long. With 2 bases removed from V and 5 bases from J, the gap between germline ends came to 20 bases. Germline loops: CDR1 SGHKS, CDR2 YYEKEE (reference sequence). This CDR3 is CASSFFMDTPGHEQYF. CDR3 sequence (DNA): TGTGCCAGCAGCTTTTTCATGGATACTCCTGGACACGAGCAGTACTTC.

The V call is TRBV5-1, the J call TRBJ2-7, with 9 nucleotides matching TRBD1. The trim removed 4 bases at V and 2 bases at J, leaving 4 bases unmatched. CDR3 length equals 14 residues. From germline, CDR1 is SGHRS and CDR2 YFSETQ. Here the CDR3 DNA reads TGCGCCAGCAGCAACCGGGACAGGGCCTACGAGCAGTACTTC. This codes for CASSNRDRAYEQYF.

This chain links TRBV6-6 with TRBJ2-5; 7 nucleotides line up with TRBD1. The V gene end was trimmed by 7 bases and the J gene end by 0 bases; junction bases not matched to a gene: 2. The CDR3 sequence is 13 residues long. Germline V gene lookup returns CDR1 MNHNY and CDR2 SVGAGI (reference sequence). As DNA, the CDR3 is TGTGCCAGCAACAGGGGTCACCAAGAGACCCAGTACTTC. This encodes CASNRGHQETQYF.

This clone was seen a few times. The V and J genes are TRBV5-1 and TRBJ1-3, with TRBD1 matching over 10 bases. Germline assignment: CDR1 SGHRS and CDR2 YFSETQ. V trimming: 0 bases; J trimming: 0 bases; junction bases outside the gene matches: 9. The CDR3 spans 19 residues. CDR3 in amino acids: CASSLGTGGSQSSGNTIYF. As DNA, the CDR3 is TGCGCCAGCAGCTTGGGGACAGGGGGATCTCAGAGCTCTGGAAACACCATATATTTT.

This clone turned up a few times. One end of the junction does not line up with germline, which may come from a read error. V usage is TRBV30 and J usage is TRBJ1-2; D is uncertain. Germline CDR1 is GTSNPN and CDR2 is SVGIG (reference sequence). This CDR3 spans 12 amino acids. This CDR3 is CAWSGGRYGYTF. The DNA of the CDR3 is TGTGCCTGGAGTGGCGGAAGGTATGGCTATACCTTC.

Turning to this clone: The junction differs from germline at one of its ends, possibly a read error. The gene calls are TRBV7-2 and TRBJ1-2; D is undetermined. Germline V gene sequence: CDR1 SGHTA, CDR2 FQGNSA. The CDR3 totals 15 residues. In DNA, the CDR3 is TGCGCCAGCAGCCAAGATTTTGGCAGTAACTATGGCTACACCTTC. It yields the protein CASSQDFGSNYGYTF.

The DNA of the CDR3 is TGTGCCAGCAGCCTCTATGGGCGGGAAAAACTGTTTTTT. Its translation: CASSLYGREKLFF. The chain recombines TRBV7-8 with TRBJ1-4; D gene ambiguous. Trimming took 5 bases from V and 8 from J, leaving 12 bases between them. Germline V lookup: CDR1 SGHVS, CDR2 FQNEAQ. This CDR3 has 13 amino acids.

Within the sample, this clone is hyperexpanded. The rearrangement links TRBV19 to TRBJ2-7; D is possibly TRBD1 or TRBD2 (5 bases each). CDR1 and CDR2 from the germline V gene are LNHDA and SQIVND (reference sequence). The CDR3 runs to 13 residues. V dropped 3 bases and J dropped 4 bases, with 10 bases sitting between them. CDR3 residues: CASSIAGGYEQYF. CDR3 DNA sequence: TGTGCCAGTAGTATCGCTGGGGGTTACGAGCAGTACTTC.

Written as DNA, the CDR3 is TGTGCCAGCAGCTTAGCAAGGGGGATCACTGAAGCTTTCTTT. This gives the protein CASSLARGITEAFF. The genes are TRBV7-2 and TRBJ1-1; D is possibly TRBD1 (6 bases). Trimming stripped 0 bases from V and 4 bases from J, with 9 bases between. Germline V gene data show CDR1 as SGHTA and CDR2 as FQGNSA. This CDR3 is built from 14 residues.

This clone was detected only a few times. The chain employs TRBV11-2 and TRBJ2-7; 9 bases map to TRBD2. The CDR3 sequence is 15 residues long. CDR1 is SGHAT and CDR2 is FQNNGV in the germline V gene. With 0 bases clipped from V and 10 bases from J, the junction kept 10 bases outside the gene matches. CDR3: CASSLDPAAGGPQYV. The CDR3 region has the DNA TGTGCCAGCAGCTTAGACCCGGCGGCGGGAGGGCCTCAGTACGTC.

By share of the sample, this clone is large (0.1 to 1%). The rearrangement links TRBV9 to TRBJ2-5; TRBD1 agrees at 9 bases. V lost 4 bases and J lost 5; bases outside the gene matches: 9. This CDR3 is built from 15 residues. Per the germline V gene, CDR1 is SGDLS and CDR2 is YYNGEE. CDR3 sequence: CASSSPGQGEETQYF. In DNA, the CDR3 is TGTGCCAGCAGCTCTCCGGGACAGGGAGAGGAGACCCAGTACTTC.

The genes are TRBV6-1 and TRBJ1-2; 9 nucleotides line up with TRBD1. V lost 5 bases and J lost 7; bases outside the gene matches: 8. The CDR3 loop spans 14 amino acids. In germline, CDR1 is MNHNS, CDR2 SASEGT. The CDR3 DNA reads as TGTGCCAGCAGTCAACCGGGACAGGGATTTGGCTACACCTTC. This gives the protein CASSQPGQGFGYTF.

The rearrangement joins TRBV4-2 to TRBJ1-2, with 9 bases lining up with TRBD1. The junction had 3 bases not matched to a gene; V was cut back by 1 base and J by 6 bases. The CDR3 is 14 amino acids. In germline, CDR1 is LGHNA, CDR2 YNFKEQ. CDR3 sequence: CASSQGDRVHGYTF. The CDR3 coding sequence is TGTGCCAGCAGCCAAGGGGACAGGGTCCATGGCTACACCTTC.

The chain uses TRBV6-1 and TRBJ1-2; tentatively, D is TRBD1 (5 bases). Trimming left V 2 bases short and J 4 bases short, with 14 bases between. Germline values: CDR1 MNHNS, CDR2 SASEGT. This CDR3 comprises 15 residues. This chain's CDR3 is CASSETPGSTYGYTF. In DNA form, the CDR3 reads TGTGCCAGCAGTGAAACTCCAGGGAGTACCTATGGCTACACCTTC.

V is TRBV5-1 and J is TRBJ1-2; 8 positions match TRBD1. The CDR3 covers 14 residues. Germline V gene sequence: CDR1 SGHRS, CDR2 YFSETQ. J gave up 5 bases and V 4 bases, and 7 bases lay outside the gene matches. The CDR3 loop reads CASSPDTGGYGYTF. CDR3 coding DNA: TGCGCCAGCAGCCCCGACACAGGGGGGTATGGCTACACCTTC. The whole variable domain, remainder taken from reference TRBV5-1 and TRBJ1-2, is KAGVTQTPRYLIKTRGQQVTLSCSPISGHRSVSWYQQTPGQGLQFLFEYFSETQRNKGNFPGRFSGRQFSNSRSEMNVSTLELGDSALYLCASSPDTGGYGYTFGSGTRLTVV.